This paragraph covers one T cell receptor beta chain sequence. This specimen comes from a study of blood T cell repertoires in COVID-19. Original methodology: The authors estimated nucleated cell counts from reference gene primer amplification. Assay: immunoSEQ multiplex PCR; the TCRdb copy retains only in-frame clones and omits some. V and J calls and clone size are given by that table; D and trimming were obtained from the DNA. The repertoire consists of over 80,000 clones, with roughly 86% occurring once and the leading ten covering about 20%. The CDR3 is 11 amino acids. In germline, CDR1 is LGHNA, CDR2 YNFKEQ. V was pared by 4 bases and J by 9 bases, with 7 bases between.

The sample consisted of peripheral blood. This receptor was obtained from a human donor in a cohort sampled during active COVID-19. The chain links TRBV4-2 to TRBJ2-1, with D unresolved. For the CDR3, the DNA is TGTGCCAGCAGCCGAGAAGCTGAGCAGTTCTTC. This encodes CASSREAEQFF.